Shown below are 14 T cell receptor beta chains from a single sample sequenced in a study of shared clonotypes between healthy human individuals. Measured with immunoSEQ multiplex PCR; TCRdb has only the in-frame clones, and not every one. Of 400,000 to 600,000 clones in the sample, roughly 77% are singletons; the top ten hold roughly 13%. The specimen sequenced was PBMCs. These TCRs come from a woman between 35 and 50 years old in good health. Some clones in this sample may be carry-over from other donors' samples.

The chain combines TRBV30 with TRBJ1-2, with 7 bases that match TRBD1. CDR3 length: 13 residues. Germline CDR1 is GTSNPN and CDR2 is SVGIG (reference sequence). Germline trimming cut 3 bases from V and 8 bases from J; bases unmatched to any gene: 9. The CDR3 protein is CAWSDKGAQGYTF. In nucleotides, the CDR3 is TGTGCCTGGAGCGACAAGGGGGCGCAGGGCTACACCTTC.

The chain couples TRBV27 to TRBJ1-5, with D possibly matching TRBD1 (5 bases). Germline V CDR1 and CDR2: MNHEY, SMNVEV (reference sequence). V was shortened by 3 bases and J by 5 bases, with 17 bases between the two germline ends. The CDR3 covers 16 residues. CDR3 coding DNA: TGTGCCAGCAGTTTTCGGACACCCTCGGGGGATCAGCCCCAGCATTTT. Encoded protein: CASSFRTPSGDQPQHF.

This sequence joins TRBV9 and TRBJ1-4, with a possible D match to TRBD1 (5 bases). The CDR3 spans 16 residues. V shed 3 bases and J shed 2 bases, with 14 bases lying between them. Germline V lookup: CDR1 SGDLS, CDR2 YYNGEE. The CDR3 here is CASSAAPQGTNEKLFF. The CDR3, as DNA: TGTGCCAGCAGCGCCGCACCTCAGGGCACTAATGAAAAACTGTTTTTT.

Details on this clone: A much bigger clone sits one base away, suggesting this may be a read error. Because the CDR3 is missing its conserved closing phenylalanine or tryptophan, this is likely a read error. The chain joins TRBV30 to TRBJ1-1; no definite D call. Trimming left V 5 bases short and J 1 base short, with 11 bases between. The CDR3 covers 13 residues. Germline CDR1 reads GTSNPN; CDR2 reads SVGIG (reference sequence). The DNA for the CDR3 is TGTGCCTGGGACCGTAATGAGAACACTGAAGCTTTCCTT. This gives the protein CAWDRNENTEAFL.

The rearrangement uses TRBV11-2 and TRBJ2-7; possible D gene TRBD1, 5 bases. Trimming left V 7 bases short and J 3 bases short, with 13 bases between. The germline CDR1 and CDR2 sequences are SGHAT and FQNNGV. There are 13 residues in the CDR3. CDR3 amino acids: CASTPVQGYEQYF. CDR3 DNA: TGTGCCAGCACCCCGGTCCAGGGCTACGAGCAGTACTTC.

The chain uses TRBV4-1 and TRBJ1-6; the D gene is possibly TRBD1 (6 bases). CDR1 is MGHRA and CDR2 is YSYEKL in the germline V gene. The CDR3 is made up of 16 amino acids. The ends were cut back, 5 bases at V and 12 bases at J, with 23 bases in the middle. CDR3 sequence reads: CASSYRLAGEDQPLHF. CDR3 nucleotide sequence: TGCGCCAGCAGCTACCGGTTGGCAGGGGAGGACCAACCCCTCCACTTT.

This clone was detected only a few times. The chain joins TRBV2 to TRBJ2-7; D possibly matches TRBD1 or TRBD2 (5 bases each). V lost 8 bases and J 1 base, leaving 9 bases between the germline ends. There are 12 residues in the CDR3. Per germline, CDR1 SNHLY and CDR2 FYNNEI. CDR3 sequence: CASSRESYEQYF. The CDR3, as DNA: TGTGCCAGCTCCAGGGAGTCCTACGAGCAGTACTTC.

In its sample, this clone was seen once. This chain connects TRBV5-1 to TRBJ1-4; 8 nucleotides line up with TRBD1. J was trimmed by 10 bases and V by 4 bases; bases with no gene match: 15. There are 16 residues in the CDR3. Germline V gene data show CDR1 as SGHRS and CDR2 as YFSETQ. The CDR3 DNA sequence: TGCGCCAGCAGCCCAGGGGGCCAGGGGGCGCGGGGAAAACTGTTTTTT. It is translated as CASSPGGQGARGKLFF.

The chain has TRBV6-6 and TRBJ1-1, with 8 bases matching TRBD1. Looked up from germline, CDR1 is MNHNY and CDR2 is SVGAGI (reference sequence). V dropped 7 bases and J dropped 2; count of bases not matched to a gene: 9. This CDR3 has 15 amino acids. The CDR3 region has the DNA TGTGCCAGCATCCGTGGACAGGGCTTAAACACTGAAGCTTTCTTT. It encodes CASIRGQGLNTEAFF.

The gene calls are TRBV7-3 and TRBJ1-5; D is undetermined. There are 12 residues in the CDR3. V shed 8 bases and J shed 1 base, with 6 bases lying between them. The germline CDR1 and CDR2 sequences are SGHTA and FQGTGA. CDR3: CASGRSNQPQHF. The DNA of the CDR3 is TGTGCCAGCGGGCGGAGCAATCAGCCCCAGCATTTT.

The chain uses TRBV6-4 and TRBJ2-1; a weak D match, TRBD2 (6 bases). Looked up from germline, CDR1 is MRHNA and CDR2 is SNTAGT. V was shortened by 6 bases and J by 7 bases, with 13 bases between the two germline ends. The CDR3 length is 13 residues. The DNA for the CDR3 is TGTGCCAGCAGCCCGATTAGCGGAAATGAGCAGTTCTTC. As protein: CASSPISGNEQFF.

The chain couples TRBV5-4 to TRBJ2-5; possibly TRBD2 for D (6 bases). V shed 3 bases and J shed 5 bases, with 17 bases lying between them. Germline CDR1 and CDR2: SGHNT and YYREEE (reference sequence). The CDR3 has 15 residues. CDR3: CASSSPRAGTETQYF. DNA of the CDR3: TGTGCCAGCAGCTCTCCCCGGGCCGGGACTGAGACCCAGTACTTC.

The chain carries TRBV19 and TRBJ1-3; D might be TRBD1 (5 bases). CDR1 is LNHDA, CDR2 SQIVND, per germline (reference sequence). This CDR3 is 14 amino acids long. With 7 bases removed from V and 3 bases from J, the gap between germline ends came to 13 bases. The CDR3 loop reads CASMRDLDGNTIYF. In nucleotides, the CDR3 is TGTGCCAGTATGAGGGACCTTGATGGAAACACCATATATTTT.

This clone was observed a handful of times. This chain links TRBV10-3 with TRBJ1-5, with a weak D call TRBD1 (5 bases). CDR3 length: 16 residues. The germline CDR1 and CDR2 sequences are ENHRY and SYGVKD. Trimming took 4 bases from V and 5 from J, leaving 18 bases between them. This CDR3 is CAISGQSRGVDQPQHF. The CDR3 DNA sequence: TGTGCCATCAGTGGCCAGAGTCGGGGCGTAGATCAGCCCCAGCATTTT.